These T cell receptor beta chains were read from a single sample in a study of blood T cells in healthy people across ages. TCRdb re-called the 5' RACE reads with MiXCR, one entry per CDR3 protein. The sample lists approximately 690,000 distinct CDR3 sequences; approximately 40% were seen once. Sequenced input: blood. The receptors shown here come from a man at least 80 years old in good health. CDR3s include the opening cysteine and the closing phenylalanine or tryptophan. Fields, in order: CDR3 length, D gene, V gene, clone size, J gene, CDR3 DNA, CDR3 protein. D genes are given only for firm matches. Clone size, where shown, is once, few, many, or a class for clones that have expanded.

16	TRBD1	TRBV5-5	NA	TRBJ1-2	TGTGCCAGCAGCTTGGCCCTTCGGGACAGGGGGCCTAGCTACACCTTC	CASSLALRDRGPSYTF
15	NA	TRBV3-1	NA	TRBJ2-7	TGTGCCAGCAGTGAAGCACAGGGTTTCTCCTACGAGCAGTACTTC	CASSEAQGFSYEQYF
13	NA	TRBV12-3/TRBV12-4	NA	TRBJ2-1	TGTGCCAGCAGTGGACAACTGGAGGCTGAGCAGTTCTTC	CASSGQLEAEQFF
15	NA	TRBV20-1	NA	TRBJ2-5	TGCAGTGCTAGAGATTCCCGGGACTTTCAAGAGACCCAGTACTTC	CSARDSRDFQETQYF
12	NA	TRBV12-3/TRBV12-4	NA	TRBJ1-5	TGTGCCAGCACCTCTCCGAATCAGCCCCAGCATTTT	CASTSPNQPQHF
14	NA	TRBV13	NA	TRBJ1-2	TGTGCCAGCAGCCCGGGCCGTGATTACTATGGCTACACCTTC	CASSPGRDYYGYTF
15	NA	TRBV6-2/TRBV6-3	once	TRBJ2-5	TGTGCCAGCAGTGACTATGGACACCCTCAAGAGACCCAGTACTTC	CASSDYGHPQETQYF
15	NA	TRBV4-2	NA	TRBJ2-1	TGTGCCAGTACTCCCCGACTAGTCCCACCTAGTGAGCAGTTCTTC	CASTPRLVPPSEQFF
15	TRBD1	TRBV7-3	NA	TRBJ2-4	TGTGCCAGCAGCTGGACAGGGGACCCCAAAAACATTCAGTACTTC	CASSWTGDPKNIQYF
17	NA	TRBV29-1	many	TRBJ2-4	TGCAGCGTTGAAGATCGGGTAGGCCGACTAGCCAAAAACATTCAGTACTTC	CSVEDRVGRLAKNIQYF
14	NA	TRBV4-1	NA	TRBJ2-7	TGCGCCAGCAGCCAAGATTACAGGGACTACGAGCAGTACTTC	CASSQDYRDYEQYF
17	TRBD2	TRBV12-5	NA	TRBJ2-1	TGTGCTAGTGGTTCCTCTGAAACTAGCGGGGGGGCCAGTGAGCAGTTCTTC	CASGSSETSGGASEQFF
13	TRBD1	TRBV6-2/TRBV6-3	NA	TRBJ2-5	TGTGCCAGCACCTTGACAGGGGCTGAGACCCAGTACTTC	CASTLTGAETQYF
14	NA	TRBV11-2	NA	TRBJ2-1	TGTGCCAGCAGCTTAGATCCGGGGGCGAATGAGCAGTTCTTC	CASSLDPGANEQFF
12	NA	TRBV29-1	NA	TRBJ2-5	TGCAGCGTTGGAGAGGGGGAACGCAAGCAGTACTTC	CSVGEGERKQYF
15	TRBD2	TRBV5-1	many	TRBJ2-3	TGCGCCAGCAGCAGGACTAGCGGGGGAGCAGATACGCAGTATTTT	CASSRTSGGADTQYF
17	TRBD1	TRBV20-1	few	TRBJ1-2	TGCAGTGCCGCCCCGGGGTATGGACAGGGGGAGAGCTATGGCTACACCTTC	CSAAPGYGQGESYGYTF
15	TRBD2	TRBV7-9	few	TRBJ2-1	TGTGCCAGCAGCTTGGGGACTAGCGGGATAGATGAGCAGTTCTTC	CASSLGTSGIDEQFF
13	NA	TRBV6-2/TRBV6-3	NA	TRBJ2-7	TGTGCCAGCAGTTATGGAATATCCTACGAGCAGTACTTC	CASSYGISYEQYF
14	NA	TRBV6-1	NA	TRBJ1-2	TGTGCCAGCAGCGTCAGGACTGTTCGATATGGCTACACCTTC	CASSVRTVRYGYTF
14	TRBD2	TRBV7-2	NA	TRBJ2-3	TGTGCCAGCAGCCCAGCGGGGGGCATAGATACGCAGTATTTT	CASSPAGGIDTQYF
13	NA	TRBV12-3/TRBV12-4	NA	TRBJ1-1	TGTGCCAGCAGTGTAAAGCCGAACACTGAAGCTTTCTTT	CASSVKPNTEAFF
11	NA	TRBV20-1	many	TRBJ2-7	TGCAGTGCTAGAGACGTGCAGCTTGCGTACTTC	CSARDVQLAYF
13	TRBD1	TRBV20-1	many	TRBJ1-4	TGCAGTGCTCGGACAGGGACTAATGAAAAACTGTTTTTT	CSARTGTNEKLFF
14	NA	TRBV20-1	NA	TRBJ2-2	TGCAGTGCTAGAGATCCTAGGGTCACCGGGGAGCTGTTTTTT	CSARDPRVTGELFF
15	NA	TRBV20-1	NA	TRBJ1-6	TGCAGTGCTTTTCGGACAGATCTAAGTGGTTCACCCCTCCACTTT	CSAFRTDLSGSPLHF